The TCR beta chain under discussion was sequenced for a study of cytomegalovirus exposure and HLA in healthy donors. Overall study findings and caveats: Despite most TCR sequences being rare, some public TCRs occurred in many donors. Altogether, 160 or so TCR beta chains were recorded as cytomegalovirus-associated. Later analysis found that TCR beta chains associated with HLA were more clonally expanded than other, equally common chains. Later genetic work tied a missense DCLRE1C variant to beta-chain V and J trimming.

The PCR made use of 60 Vbeta and 13 Jbeta primers. Produced via immunoSEQ multiplex PCR; TCRdb's table is partial and in-frame only. The data show 85,000 to 130,000 clones, roughly 84% seen once. Regarding this clone: No antigen is known for it.

The clonotype comes from a woman aged 18-30 years in good health and CMV-seronegative. The sequencing sample was made of PBMCs.

The CDR3 DNA is TGTGCCATGGGGGGGGGTTCAACGGATACGCAGTATTTT. Its protein is CAMGGGSTDTQYF. The rearrangement links TRBV10-3 to TRBJ2-3; 7 nucleotides align to TRBD2. This CDR3 has 13 amino acids. Losses at the gene ends were 9 bases for V and 6 bases for J; bases not matched to a gene: 9. Germline lookup yields CDR1 ENHRY and CDR2 SYGVKD.